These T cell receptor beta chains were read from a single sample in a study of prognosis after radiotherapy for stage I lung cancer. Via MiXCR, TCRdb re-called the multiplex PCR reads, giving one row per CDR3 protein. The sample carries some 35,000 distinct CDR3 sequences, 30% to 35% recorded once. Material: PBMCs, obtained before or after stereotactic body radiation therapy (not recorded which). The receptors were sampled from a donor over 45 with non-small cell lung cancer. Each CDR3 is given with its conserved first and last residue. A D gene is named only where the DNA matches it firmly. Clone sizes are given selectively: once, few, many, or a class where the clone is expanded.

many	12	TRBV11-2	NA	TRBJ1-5	TGTGCCAGCAGCTCCCCTGATCAGCCCCAGCATTTT	CASSSPDQPQHF
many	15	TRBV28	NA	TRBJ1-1	TGTGCCAGCAGTTTATCCGGGACAAGAAACACTGAAGCTTTCTTT	CASSLSGTRNTEAFF
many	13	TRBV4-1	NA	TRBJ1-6	TGCGCCAGCAGCCAAGACGTTAATTCACCCCTCCACTTT	CASSQDVNSPLHF
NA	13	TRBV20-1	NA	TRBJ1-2	TGCAGTGCTATCGGTGGTGTGGTGGACGGCTACACCTTC	CSAIGGVVDGYTF
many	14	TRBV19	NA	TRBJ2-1	TGTGCCAGTAGTGGGGAAGGTGGCTACAATGAGCAGTTCTTC	CASSGEGGYNEQFF
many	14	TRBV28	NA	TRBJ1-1	TGTGCCAGCAAAAGACGGCCTATGAACACTGAAGCTTTCTTT	CASKRRPMNTEAFF
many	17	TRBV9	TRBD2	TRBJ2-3	TGTGCCAGCAGCGTAGGAACTAGCGGGACTAGCGCAGATACGCAGTATTTT	CASSVGTSGTSADTQYF
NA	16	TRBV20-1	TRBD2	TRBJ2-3	TGCAGTGCTAGAGGGTCGGCGGGGGGTTTCACAGATACGCAGTATTTT	CSARGSAGGFTDTQYF
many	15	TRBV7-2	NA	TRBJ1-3	TGTGCCAGCAGCCCACAGGCAACCTCTGGAAACACCATATATTTT	CASSPQATSGNTIYF
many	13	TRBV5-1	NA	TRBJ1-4	TGCGCCAGCAGAGGGACCCAGAATGAAAAACTGTTTTTT	CASRGTQNEKLFF
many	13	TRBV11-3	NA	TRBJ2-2	TGTGCCAGCAGCCCCCATGGGGCCGGGGAGCTGTTTTTT	CASSPHGAGELFF
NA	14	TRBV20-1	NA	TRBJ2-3	TGCAGTTCCTACCCGTGGGGCACCACAGATAAGAAGTATTTT	CSSYPWGTTDKKYF
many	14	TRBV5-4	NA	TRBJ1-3	TGTGCCAGCAGAGGGGGAAGCTCTGGAAACACCATATATTTT	CASRGGSSGNTIYF
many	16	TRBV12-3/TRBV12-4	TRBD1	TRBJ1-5	TGTGCCAGCAGGGGGGGAGGGACAGGGGGCTTTCAGCCCCAGCATTTT	CASRGGGTGGFQPQHF
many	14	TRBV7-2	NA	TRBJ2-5	TGTGCCAGCAGCTTCGACATGGTGCAAGAGACCCAGTACTTC	CASSFDMVQETQYF
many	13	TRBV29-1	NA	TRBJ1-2	TGCAGCGCGACAGTTTCGAGACTCGATGGCTACACCTTC	CSATVSRLDGYTF
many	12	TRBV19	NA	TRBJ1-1	TGTGCCAGTAGTATAGAGGGAACTGAAGCTTTCTTT	CASSIEGTEAFF
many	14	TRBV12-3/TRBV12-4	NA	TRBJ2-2	TGTGCCAGCAGTTTAGGGGGGCGCGCCGGGGAGCTGTTTTTT	CASSLGGRAGELFF
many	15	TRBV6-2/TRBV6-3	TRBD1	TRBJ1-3	TGTGCCAGCAGTTACTCGGCAGGGGGCGGAAACACCATATATTTT	CASSYSAGGGNTIYF
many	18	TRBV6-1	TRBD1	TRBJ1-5	TGTGCCAGCAGAACCCGGGACAGCGGGGTCGTGGGCAATCAGCCCCAGCATTTT	CASRTRDSGVVGNQPQHF
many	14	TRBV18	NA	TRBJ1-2	TGTGCCAGCTCACCACCGAGGGGTTTGGGTGGCTACACCTTC	CASSPPRGLGGYTF
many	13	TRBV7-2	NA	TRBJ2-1	TGTGCCAGCAGCTTAGGAAGCCTGAATGAGCAGTTCTTC	CASSLGSLNEQFF
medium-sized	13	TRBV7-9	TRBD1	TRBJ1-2	TGTGCCAGCAGCCGGACAGGGGGCGAAGGCTACACCTTC	CASSRTGGEGYTF
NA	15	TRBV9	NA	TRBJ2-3	TGTGCCAGCAGCGTGGACCCTGGCGGAACAGATACGCAGTATTTT	CASSVDPGGTDTQYF
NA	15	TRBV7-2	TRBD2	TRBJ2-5	TGTGCCAGCAGCCCCGGGGCGGGAGTAAGGGAGACCCAGTACTTC	CASSPGAGVRETQYF
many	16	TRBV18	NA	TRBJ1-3	TGTGCCAGCTCACCACCTCTTCAGACCTCTGGAAACACCATATATTTT	CASSPPLQTSGNTIYF
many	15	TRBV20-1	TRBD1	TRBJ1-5	TGCAGTGCTTCCTTATCTAACAGGGGTGGTCAGCCCCAGCATTTT	CSASLSNRGGQPQHF
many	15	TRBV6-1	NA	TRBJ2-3	TGTGCCAGCAGCTCACCCGGACAGCTGGGGGATACGCAGTATTTT	CASSSPGQLGDTQYF
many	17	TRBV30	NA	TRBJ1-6	TGTGCCTGGAGGTGGGGTTCTGGGAGCTCCTATAATTCACCCCTCCACTTT	CAWRWGSGSSYNSPLHF
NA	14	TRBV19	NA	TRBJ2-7	TGTGCCAGTAGTATAGATGGGACGGTATACGAGCAGTACTTC	CASSIDGTVYEQYF
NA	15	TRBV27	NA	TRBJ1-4	TGTGCCAGCATTTTTGGAGCGGGCGAGGGTGAAAAACTGTTTTTT	CASIFGAGEGEKLFF
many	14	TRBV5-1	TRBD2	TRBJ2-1	TGCGCCAGCAGCGCCGGGCCCACGGGGGGTGAGCAGTTCTTC	CASSAGPTGGEQFF
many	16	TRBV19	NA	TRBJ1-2	TGTGCCAGTAGGGGATCTCCAATAACGAATAACTATGGCTACACCTTC	CASRGSPITNNYGYTF
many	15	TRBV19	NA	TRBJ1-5	TGTGCCAGTAGTGAGTTTTCAGGGAGCAATCAGCCCCAGCATTTT	CASSEFSGSNQPQHF
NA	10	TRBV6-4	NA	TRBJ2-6	TGTGCCAGCAGTGAAGCGGCCCTGACTTTC	CASSEAALTF
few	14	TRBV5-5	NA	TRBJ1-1	TGTGCCAGCAGCCCGCGGGCCCTGAACACTGAAGCTTTCTTT	CASSPRALNTEAFF
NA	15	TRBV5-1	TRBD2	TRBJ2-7	TGCGCCAGCAGCTTGTCGGGGGGAAGCTCCTACGAGCAGTACTTC	CASSLSGGSSYEQYF
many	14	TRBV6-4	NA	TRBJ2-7	TGTGCCAGCAGAACCCGGACGGGTACCTACGAGCAGTACTTC	CASRTRTGTYEQYF
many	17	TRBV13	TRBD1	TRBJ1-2	TGTGCCAGCAGCCTACAGGGGCGCGCGGTGGATAACTATGGCTACACCTTC	CASSLQGRAVDNYGYTF
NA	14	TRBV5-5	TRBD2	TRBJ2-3	TGTGCCAGCAGCGTTAGCGGGGGGGCAAATACGCAGTATTTT	CASSVSGGANTQYF
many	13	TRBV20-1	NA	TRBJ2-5	TGCAGTGGGGTTACGAGCATCCAAGAGACCCAGTACTTC	CSGVTSIQETQYF
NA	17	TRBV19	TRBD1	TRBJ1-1	TGTGTCAGTACCACATTGTTCGGGACAGGGGGCAACACTGAAGCTTTCTTT	CVSTTLFGTGGNTEAFF
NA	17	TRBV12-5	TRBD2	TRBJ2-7	TGTGCTAGTGGTTTGGCAAAAAATAGCGGGACCCTCTACGAGCAGTACTTC	CASGLAKNSGTLYEQYF
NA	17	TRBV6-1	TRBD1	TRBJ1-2	TGTGCCAGCCGTGAAAGGGGATGGTCGGGACAGGGAGTCTGCTACACCTTC	CASRERGWSGQGVCYTF
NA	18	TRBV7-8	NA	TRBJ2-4	TGTGCCAGCAGCTTATCCTCACAGGTCTCGACGACCAAAAACATTCAGTACTTC	CASSLSSQVSTTKNIQYF
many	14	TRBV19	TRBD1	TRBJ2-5	TGTGCCAGTAGTACTACAGGGGTCTCGGAGACCCAGTACTTC	CASSTTGVSETQYF
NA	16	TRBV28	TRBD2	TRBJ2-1	TGTGCCAGCAGTTCCGCGGCTAGCGGGTACTACAATGAGCAGTTCTTC	CASSSAASGYYNEQFF
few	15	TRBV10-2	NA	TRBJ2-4	TGCGCCAGCAGGCCCCGTGGACTAGCCAAAAACATTCAGTACTTC	CASRPRGLAKNIQYF
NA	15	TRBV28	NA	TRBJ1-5	TGTGCCAGCAGTTTTCAGGCAGGACACAACAAGCCCCAGCATTTT	CASSFQAGHNKPQHF
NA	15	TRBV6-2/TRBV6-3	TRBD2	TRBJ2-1	TGTGCCAGCAGTTATACTAGCGGCAACTACAATGAGCAGTTCTTC	CASSYTSGNYNEQFF
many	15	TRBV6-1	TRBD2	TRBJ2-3	TGTGCCACCGGGGGGATAGCGGGGGCTTCAGATACGCAGTATTTT	CATGGIAGASDTQYF
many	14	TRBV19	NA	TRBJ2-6	TGTGCCAGTAGTATACATTTGGGGGCCAACGTCCTGACTTTC	CASSIHLGANVLTF
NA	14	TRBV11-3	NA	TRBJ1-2	TGTGCCAGCAGCTTGACGGGACAAAACTATGGCTACACCTTC	CASSLTGQNYGYTF
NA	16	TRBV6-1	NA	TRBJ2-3	TGTGCCAGCAGTGAATTGGTGGACAGCCCGCTCCCCAGTCAGTATTTT	CASSELVDSPLPSQYF
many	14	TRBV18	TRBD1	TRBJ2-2	TGTGCCAGCTCACAGGACAGGGTGGCCGGGGAGCTGTTTTTT	CASSQDRVAGELFF
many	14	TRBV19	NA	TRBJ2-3	TGTGCCAGTACCCCGGCGGGACCCACAGATACGCAGTATTTT	CASTPAGPTDTQYF
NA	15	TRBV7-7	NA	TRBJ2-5	TGTGCTAGCAGCTCACAGGGAGGTAACCAAGAGACCCAGTACTTC	CASSSQGGNQETQYF
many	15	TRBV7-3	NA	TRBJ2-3	TGTGCCAGCAGCTTCTCCGGGACTTTCTACCATACGCAGTATTTT	CASSFSGTFYHTQYF
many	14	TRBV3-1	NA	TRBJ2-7	TGTGCCAGCAGCCGCAAGGGGGGGGGCCCCGAGCAGTACTTC	CASSRKGGGPEQYF